A selection of T cell receptor beta chains follows, all from one sample in a study of blood T cell repertoires in COVID-19. Libraries were prepared by immunoSEQ multiplex PCR; TCRdb keeps only in-frame clonotypes and omits some of them. Of 150,000 to 160,000 clones detected, roughly 80% appear once; the ten largest clones hold approximately 32%. The sequenced material came from peripheral blood. Receptor source: a woman between 55 and 75 years old with acute or convalescent COVID-19. Each CDR3 is given with its conserved first and last residue. The D gene is left open where the match is weak. A row's size may be missing; if present it is once, few, many or a size class.

CDR3 protein	CDR3 DNA	D gene	J gene	V gene	clone size
CAWSVRSRDRGDSGNTIYF	TGTGCCTGGAGTGTAAGGTCCCGGGACAGGGGGGACTCTGGAAACACCATATATTTT	TRBD1	TRBJ1-3	TRBV30	NA
CASSNIQSNQPQHF	TGTGCCAGCAGTAATATTCAGAGCAATCAGCCCCAGCATTTT	NA	TRBJ1-5	TRBV2	NA
CATVRGELFF	TGTGCCACGGTTCGCGGGGAGCTGTTTTTT	NA	TRBJ2-2	TRBV28	NA
CASSSWGLNTEAFF	TGTGCCAGCAGCTCATGGGGCCTGAACACTGAAGCTTTCTTT	NA	TRBJ1-1	TRBV6-5	NA
CASSLSGQYGNTIYF	TGTGCCAGCAGCCTAAGCGGACAGTACGGAAACACCATATATTTT	NA	TRBJ1-3	TRBV7-9	NA
CASSLRGSGANVLTF	TGTGCCAGCAGTTTAAGGGGGTCCGGGGCCAACGTCCTGACTTTC	NA	TRBJ2-6	TRBV28	NA
CASSVFSGGSAGANVLTF	TGTGCCAGCAGCGTATTCTCAGGGGGATCGGCTGGGGCCAACGTCCTGACTTTC	TRBD1	TRBJ2-6	TRBV9	NA
CASSSRTGRVEETQYF	TGTGCCAGCAGCTCCCGGACAGGGAGGGTAGAAGAGACCCAGTACTTC	NA	TRBJ2-5	TRBV7-9	NA
CASSPGTWGAPLHF	TGTGCCAGCAGCCCAGGGACTTGGGGGGCACCCCTCCACTTT	NA	TRBJ1-6	TRBV3-1/TRBV3-2	NA
CASSLLSRVNTGELFF	TGCGCCAGCAGCTTGTTATCCAGGGTGAACACCGGGGAGCTGTTTTTT	NA	TRBJ2-2	TRBV5-1	NA
CASSQASDRATYEQYF	TGCGCCAGCAGCCAGGCGTCGGACAGGGCGACCTACGAGCAGTACTTC	TRBD1	TRBJ2-7	TRBV4-1	NA
CASRDKTGTITDTQYF	TGCGCCAGCAGGGATAAGACAGGGACGATCACAGATACGCAGTATTTT	TRBD1	TRBJ2-3	TRBV10-2	NA
CASSYTGQGAEQYF	TGTGCCAGCAGTTATACGGGACAGGGAGCCGAGCAGTACTTC	TRBD1	TRBJ2-7	TRBV6-5	few
CASSHPETRYEQYF	TGTGCCAGCAGCCACCCGGAGACGAGGTACGAGCAGTACTTC	NA	TRBJ2-7	TRBV7-2	few
CASRGQNTEAFF	TGTGCCAGCAGGGGACAGAACACTGAAGCTTTCTTT	NA	TRBJ1-1	TRBV28	NA
CASSLASQGRTNYGYTF	TGTGCCAGCAGCTTAGCGTCACAGGGTAGAACCAACTATGGCTACACCTTC	NA	TRBJ1-2	TRBV7-9	NA
CATSANGIGSEKLFF	TGTGCCACGAGTGCAAATGGGATTGGGAGCGAAAAACTGTTTTTT	NA	TRBJ1-4	TRBV24-1	NA
CASSATGQANTGELFF	TGTGCCAGCAGCGCCACCGGACAGGCGAACACCGGGGAGCTGTTTTTT	TRBD1	TRBJ2-2	TRBV9	NA
CASSLSGGTDTQYF	TGTGCCAGCAGCTTAAGCGGGGGCACAGATACGCAGTATTTT	NA	TRBJ2-3	TRBV7-3	NA
CASSLISGTGYGYTF	TGTGCCAGCTCACTAATAAGCGGGACAGGGTATGGCTACACCTTC	TRBD1	TRBJ1-2	TRBV18	NA
CASSLDWATSTDTQYF	TGCGCCAGCAGCTTGGATTGGGCCACGAGCACAGATACGCAGTATTTT	NA	TRBJ2-3	TRBV5-1	NA
CASSSATSGGAAGNEQFF	TGCGCCAGCAGTTCGGCGACTAGCGGGGGGGCTGCTGGAAATGAGCAGTTCTTC	TRBD2	TRBJ2-1	TRBV10-2	NA
CASSGGQGALYGYTF	TGTGCCAGCAGTGGGGGACAGGGGGCTCTCTATGGCTACACCTTC	TRBD1	TRBJ1-2	TRBV6-1	NA
CASSFLSGGAGTDTQYF	TGTGCCAGCAGCTTTTTAAGCGGGGGGGCGGGCACAGATACGCAGTATTTT	TRBD2	TRBJ2-3	TRBV5-4	once
CASSLAGAPGNTIYF	TGTGCCAGCAGCTTAGCGGGGGCGCCTGGAAACACCATATATTTT	NA	TRBJ1-3	TRBV7-9	NA
CASSMGTSGVGNEQFF	TGTGCCAGTAGTATGGGGACTAGCGGGGTGGGGAATGAGCAGTTCTTC	TRBD2	TRBJ2-1	TRBV19	NA
CASSQVGGTSYNEQFF	TGTGCCAGCAGCCAAGTGGGGGGAACCTCCTACAATGAGCAGTTCTTC	NA	TRBJ2-1	TRBV14	NA
CASRPRGPRLNEAFF	TGTGCCAGCAGGCCCAGGGGGCCAAGATTAAATGAAGCTTTCTTT	TRBD1	TRBJ1-1	TRBV6-5	NA
CASTAGSTSIYGYTF	TGTGCCAGTACAGCGGGCAGCACAAGCATCTATGGCTACACCTTC	NA	TRBJ1-2	TRBV19	once
CASSGRVTGNTIYF	TGTGCCAGCAGCGGCAGGGTTACTGGAAACACCATATATTTT	NA	TRBJ1-3	TRBV6-5	NA
CASSSRRGVRTEAFF	TGTGCCAGCAGTTCCCGCAGGGGAGTACGAACTGAAGCTTTCTTT	NA	TRBJ1-1	TRBV28	few
CSATSGGFYEQYF	TGCAGCGCAACTAGCGGGGGATTCTACGAGCAGTACTTC	TRBD2	TRBJ2-7	TRBV29-1	NA
CASSLVETSKFF	TGTGCCAGCAGCTTGGTTGAGACATCCAAGTTCTTC	NA	TRBJ2-1	TRBV5-6	NA
CASSSSGATHETQYF	TGTGCCAGTTCTTCTAGCGGGGCTACCCACGAGACCCAGTACTTC	TRBD2	TRBJ2-5	TRBV19	few
CASSESRGKTEAFF	TGCGCCAGCAGTGAGTCGAGGGGGAAGACTGAAGCTTTCTTT	NA	TRBJ1-1	TRBV10-1	NA
CASSQGLRDRGLETQYF	TGCGCCAGCAGCCAAGGCCTCCGGGACAGGGGGTTAGAGACCCAGTACTTC	TRBD1	TRBJ2-5	TRBV4-1	NA
CASRAQAAATGELFF	TGTGCCAGCAGAGCACAGGCCGCCGCCACCGGGGAGCTGTTTTTT	NA	TRBJ2-2	TRBV6-5	NA
CATSRQGPGANVLTF	TGTGCCACCAGCAGGCAGGGGCCTGGGGCCAACGTCCTGACTTTC	NA	TRBJ2-6	TRBV15	NA
CASSLGTGPKYF	TGTGCCAGCAGTTTGGGAACAGGGCCTAAGTATTTT	NA	TRBJ2-3	TRBV12-3/TRBV12-4	once
CASSLEMVGGNTEAFF	TGTGCCAGCAGCTTAGAGATGGTTGGCGGGAACACTGAAGCTTTCTTT	NA	TRBJ1-1	TRBV7-6	once
CASSYPPGSNEKLFF	TGTGCCAGCAGTTACCCCCCCGGGTCTAATGAAAAACTGTTTTTT	NA	TRBJ1-4	TRBV6-5	NA
CASSTQGRNSPLHF	TGTGCCAGCAGTACACAGGGCCGCAATTCACCCCTCCACTTT	NA	TRBJ1-6	TRBV6-5	NA
CASTLSEGGYTF	TGTGCCAGCACCTTGTCAGAGGGTGGCTACACCTTC	NA	TRBJ1-2	TRBV5-5	NA
CASSEYRTNEKLFF	TGTGCCAGCAGTGAATATCGAACTAATGAAAAACTGTTTTTT	NA	TRBJ1-4	TRBV25-1	once
CASSINRATEAFF	TGTGCCAGCAGTATAAACAGGGCCACTGAAGCTTTCTTT	NA	TRBJ1-1	TRBV12-3/TRBV12-4	NA
CASSSRQGNQPQHF	TGTGCCAGCAGTTCGAGACAGGGAAATCAGCCCCAGCATTTT	TRBD1	TRBJ1-5	TRBV28	NA
CASSLDRDRVYSPLHF	TGTGCCAGCAGCTTGGATCGGGACAGGGTTTATTCACCCCTCCACTTT	TRBD1	TRBJ1-6	TRBV5-8	NA
CASRHGRGGASGELFF	TGTGCCAGCAGGCACGGAAGAGGGGGCGCGTCGGGGGAGCTGTTTTTT	TRBD1	TRBJ2-2	TRBV3-1/TRBV3-2	NA
CAWSGGPLSSYNSPLHF	TGTGCCTGGAGTGGGGGGCCTCTAAGCTCCTATAATTCACCCCTCCACTTT	NA	TRBJ1-6	TRBV30	NA
CASSVDSGAYNEQFF	TGTGCCAGCAGCGTAGATAGCGGGGCTTACAATGAGCAGTTCTTC	TRBD2	TRBJ2-1	TRBV9	NA
CASSPAGQGVYTIYF	TGTGCCAGCTCGCCTGCCGGACAGGGGGTTTACACCATATATTTT	TRBD1	TRBJ1-3	TRBV18	NA
CASSPPRGGRGQPQHF	TGTGCCAGCAGTCCCCCGAGGGGAGGGAGGGGTCAGCCCCAGCATTTT	NA	TRBJ1-5	TRBV28	NA
CASSVRGQGVNTEAFF	TGTGCCAGCAGTGTAAGGGGACAGGGCGTGAACACTGAAGCTTTCTTT	TRBD1	TRBJ1-1	TRBV27	NA